This note documents a single T cell receptor (beta chain) sequence. An end of the junction does not agree with germline; a read error may underlie this. This entry is derived from a study of blood T cell repertoires in COVID-19. Clones were sequenced by immunoSEQ multiplex PCR, and TCRdb holds only the in-frame ones, with some missing. The sample shows 200,000 to 300,000 clones, approximately 90% of them seen only once. This sequence was found in a woman between 35 and 50 years old who had recovered from COVID-19. Material for sequencing was peripheral blood.

The CDR3 DNA sequence: TGTGCTAGCAGCTCCGGACAGGCGGCTGGAAACACCATATATTTT. Amino acid sequence: CASSSGQAAGNTIYF. The chain has TRBV7-7 and TRBJ1-3; 7 bases line up with TRBD1. The length of the CDR3 is 15 residues. The germline V gene encodes CDR1 SSHAT and CDR2 FNYEAQ (reference sequence).